This T cell receptor (beta chain) comes out of a study of beta chain features in type 1 diabetes. Study as a whole: Examined across all samples were roughly 110,000,000 sorted cells. Study-level findings and limits: Using cDNA template may skew counts toward highly expressing activated cells. Insertions were fewer and deletions more numerous at VDJ junctions in type 1 diabetes patients.

Cells sorted by CD45RO/CCR7/CD25/CD127/CD95/CD27 comprised CD4+ naive, central memory, regulatory and stem cell-like memory cells. Trimming left V 0 bases short and J 0 bases short, with 6 bases between. CDR1 and CDR2 from the germline V gene are MNHEY and SVGAGI. This CDR3 spans 16 amino acids. Notes on this clone: Its cognate antigen is unknown.

The sequenced template was cDNA made from the entire isolated RNA. The method was immunoSEQ multiplex PCR; TCRdb's version includes in-frame clones alone and lacks a portion of them. The sample lists roughly 350,000 clones, 11% occurring once. Sample: naive CD4+ T cells from blood. The clonotype comes from a woman aged 25 to 39 in good health. The chain recombines TRBV6-5 with TRBJ2-6; D ambiguous. The CDR3 here is CASSYSRNSGANVLTF. The CDR3 region has the DNA TGTGCCAGCAGTTACTCGAGGAACTCTGGGGCCAACGTCCTGACTTTC.